The 32 T cell receptor beta chains below all came from one sample that was sequenced in a study of cytomegalovirus exposure and HLA in healthy donors (dated by TCRdb to between 2016 and 2019). Preparation of the library involved the immunoSEQ multiplex PCR assay. TCRdb holds this immuneACCESS table with in-frame rearrangements only. Some clones are missing; in checked studies, unresolved V genes explain under half, and the rest has no known cause. The sample table holds more than 150,000 clones, of which approximately 84% were seen once. The ten largest account for less than 8.5% of the sample. Sequencing was done on a sample of PBMCs. The receptors were sampled from a man between 18 and 29 years old in good health and CMV-seropositive.

V and J are TRBV5-1 and TRBJ1-3, with D perhaps matching TRBD1 (6 bases). CDR1 SGHRS and CDR2 YFSETQ come from the germline V gene. The CDR3 contains 14 residues. The V end lost 5 bases, the J end lost 1 base, and 10 bases lay between the germline ends. The DNA of the CDR3 is TGCGCCAGCAGTCCACAGGGATCTGGAAACACCATATATTTT. Its translation: CASSPQGSGNTIYF.

The CDR3 DNA reads TGTGCCAGCAGCTTGACCCTAGCGGGTACATACGAGCAGTACTTC. Its translation: CASSLTLAGTYEQYF. This chain uses TRBV5-5 with TRBJ2-7; 8 bases are shared with TRBD2. Trimming removed 1 base from V and 4 bases from J; junction bases left unmatched: 7. The CDR3 has 15 residues. Germline V gene sequence: CDR1 SGHKS, CDR2 YYEKEE (reference sequence).

The chain links TRBV2 to TRBJ2-7; 9 bases are shared with TRBD1. V was clipped by 4 bases and J by 3 bases; unmatched bases: 4. The CDR3 spans 14 residues. CDR1 is SNHLY, CDR2 FYNNEI, per germline. The CDR3 sequence is CASSGGQGGYEQYF. The CDR3 DNA sequence: TGTGCCAGCAGTGGGGGACAGGGAGGCTACGAGCAGTACTTC.

The chain recombines TRBV13 with TRBJ2-3, with D perhaps matching TRBD2 (5 bases). There are 16 residues in the CDR3. Per the germline V gene, CDR1 is PRHDT and CDR2 is FYEKMQ (reference sequence). The germline V and J ends were trimmed by 3 bases and 1 base, with 14 bases remaining between them. The CDR3: CASSFSWRLGTDTQYF. The CDR3, as DNA: TGTGCCAGCAGCTTTAGTTGGAGGCTGGGCACAGATACGCAGTATTTT.

This clone was counted many times. This chain joins TRBV6-5 and TRBJ2-2; D is uncertain. Deletions cut 3 bases from V and 1 base from J, with 6 bases between. The CDR3 has 14 residues. Germline V lookup: CDR1 MNHEY, CDR2 SVGAGI. CDR3 nucleotides: TGTGCCAGCAGTTATGGCGGGAACACCGGGGAGCTGTTTTTT. Protein sequence: CASSYGGNTGELFF.

The chain has TRBV10-3 and TRBJ1-3, with 9 nucleotides matching TRBD1. V trimming: 5 bases; J trimming: 3 bases; junction bases outside the gene matches: 2. The CDR3 loop spans 14 amino acids. Germline CDR1 ENHRY, CDR2 SYGVKD. The CDR3 region is CAISRDRDGNTIYF. The CDR3 region has the DNA TGTGCCATCAGTCGGGACAGGGATGGAAACACCATATATTTT.

This clone came up once. The chain recombines TRBV25-1 with TRBJ2-7; 14 positions agree with TRBD2. The J segment lost 6 bases and the V segment lost 4 bases, leaving 8 bases of the junction unmatched. CDR1 is MGHDK, CDR2 SYGVNS, per germline. The CDR3 covers 16 residues. CDR3 DNA: TGTGCCAGCAGTGTCGCCGGGACTAGCGGGAGTAGCGAGCAGTACTTC. This gives the protein CASSVAGTSGSSEQYF.

This clone is a singleton in its sample. This sample also contains other DNA sequences that code for the same CDR3. V and J are TRBV27 and TRBJ2-7, with 10 bases matching TRBD2. The CDR3 sequence is 15 residues long. The V segment lost 4 bases and the J segment 0 bases; nucleotides outside the gene matches: 3. Per germline, CDR1 MNHEY and CDR2 SMNVEV (reference sequence). CDR3 DNA sequence: TGTGCCAGCAGTTCCCGGACTAGCGGCTCCTACGAGCAGTACTTC. Translation gives CASSSRTSGSYEQYF.

V usage is TRBV5-8 and J usage is TRBJ2-7, with TRBD2 matching over 7 bases. V shed 2 bases, J shed 3 bases, and the junction held 8 bases outside the gene matches. CDR3 size: 15 residues. CDR1 and CDR2 from the germline V gene are SGHTS and YDEGEE. The CDR3 nucleotides read TGTGCCAGCAGCTTCGGGGGGACGTCCGTCTACGAGCAGTACTTC. Translated: CASSFGGTSVYEQYF.

This clone has at least ten counts. The chain carries TRBV9 and TRBJ2-5; possible D gene TRBD1, 5 bases. Germline CDR1 SGDLS, CDR2 YYNGEE. Between the trimmed V and J ends, which lost 0 bases and 1 base, there was a span of 10 bases. CDR3 length: 15 residues. Here the CDR3 DNA reads TGTGCCAGCAGCGTAGAGGGGAACATCCAAGAGACCCAGTACTTC. This codes for CASSVEGNIQETQYF. Together with reference TRBV9 and TRBJ2-5, the CDR3 gives the full variable domain: DSGVTQTPKHLITATGQRVTLRCSPRSGDLSVYWYQQSLDQGLQFLIQYYNGEERAKGNILERFSAQQFPDLHSELNLSSLELGDSALYFCASSVEGNIQETQYFGPGTRLLVL.

The chain combines TRBV28 with TRBJ2-5; 12 nucleotides agree with TRBD2. Germline V CDR1 and CDR2: MDHEN, SYDVKM. Trimming took 6 bases from V and 1 from J; bases not matched to a gene: 6. The CDR3 is 16 residues long. CDR3 sequence (DNA): TGTGCCAGCAGGATCGGACTAGCGGGGACCCAAGAGACCCAGTACTTC. Its translation: CASRIGLAGTQETQYF.

The chain recombines TRBV30 with TRBJ1-2, with 7 bases identical to TRBD1. The CDR3 loop spans 10 amino acids. Losses at the gene ends were 5 bases for V and 8 bases for J; bases not matched to a gene: 2. Germline lookup yields CDR1 GTSNPN and CDR2 SVGIG (reference sequence). DNA of the CDR3: TGTGCCTGGGGGACAGTCGGCTACACCTTC. Protein: CAWGTVGYTF.

The chain joins TRBV25-1 to TRBJ1-4, with D unclear. Germline V gene sequence: CDR1 MGHDK, CDR2 SYGVNS. The CDR3 sequence is 14 residues long. The ends were cut back, 1 base at V and 7 bases at J, with 10 bases in the middle. The CDR3 bases are TGTGCCAGCAGTGAATCTATTTTTGGTGAAAAACTGTTTTTT. Amino acid sequence: CASSESIFGEKLFF.

The chain couples TRBV10-3 to TRBJ1-3, with 9 positions matching TRBD1. Germline V gene lookup returns CDR1 ENHRY and CDR2 SYGVKD. The V segment lost 5 bases and the J segment 4 bases; nucleotides outside the gene matches: 12. The CDR3 has 17 residues. CDR3 sequence reads: CAISSGTGPSGGNTIYF. CDR3 DNA sequence: TGTGCCATCAGTTCCGGGACAGGGCCTTCGGGGGGAAACACCATATATTTT.

This chain joins TRBV2 and TRBJ2-1; 10 bases are shared with TRBD2. From germline, CDR1 is SNHLY and CDR2 FYNNEI. The CDR3 runs to 13 residues. V trimming: 6 bases; J trimming: 14 bases; junction bases outside the gene matches: 10. DNA of the CDR3: TGTGCCAGCAGGCTCCTTAGGAGCGGGAGGGAGTTCTTC. It encodes CASRLLRSGREFF.

J is TRBJ1-5 and V is TRBV11-3, with 9 bases aligning to TRBD1. Losses at the gene ends were 0 bases for V and 7 bases for J; bases not matched to a gene: 10. The CDR3 contains 17 residues. Germline CDR1 SGHNT, CDR2 YENEEA. This chain's CDR3 is CASSLEGDREVGQPQHF. DNA of the CDR3: TGTGCCAGCAGCTTAGAGGGGGACAGGGAGGTAGGGCAGCCCCAGCATTTT.

The genes are TRBV30 and TRBJ2-7; D is perhaps TRBD2 (6 bases). This CDR3 contains 14 residues. With 4 bases removed from V and 5 bases from J, the gap between germline ends came to 18 bases. Per the germline V gene, CDR1 is GTSNPN and CDR2 is SVGIG (reference sequence). The CDR3 DNA follows: TGTGCCTGGACGGTCGGGGGTCAAAGGAACGAGCAGTACTTC. Its protein product is CAWTVGGQRNEQYF.

The J gene is TRBJ2-1, the V gene TRBV6-6; 8 bases agree with TRBD2. Germline CDR1 reads MNHNY; CDR2 reads SVGAGI (reference sequence). The CDR3 runs to 16 residues. Losses at the gene ends were 2 bases for V and 7 bases for J; bases not matched to a gene: 10. CDR3 protein: CASSYLGLANVNEQFF. The DNA for the CDR3 is TGTGCCAGCAGTTACCTCGGACTAGCAAATGTGAATGAGCAGTTCTTC.

For the CDR3, the DNA is TGTGCCAGCAGTTTAGGACCACAGGGGGTAGTAGGCTATGGCTACACCTTC. This sequence encodes CASSLGPQGVVGYGYTF. The genes are TRBV28 and TRBJ1-2; 8 bases align to TRBD1. The CDR3 sequence is 17 residues long. The V gene end was trimmed by 2 bases and the J gene end by 4 bases; junction bases not matched to a gene: 12. CDR1 MDHEN and CDR2 SYDVKM come from the germline V gene.

The rearrangement links TRBV5-1 to TRBJ1-2; 7 bases line up with TRBD1. Germline trimming cut 3 bases from V and 2 bases from J; bases unmatched to any gene: 1. The CDR3 has 13 residues. Per germline, CDR1 SGHRS and CDR2 YFSETQ. The CDR3 spells CASSSGQNYGYTF. CDR3 sequence (DNA): TGCGCCAGCAGCTCGGGACAGAACTATGGCTACACCTTC.

The V gene is TRBV18, the J gene TRBJ1-4; TRBD1 is a possible D gene (5 bases). The CDR3 is 13 amino acids. Between the trimmed V and J ends, which lost 4 bases and 8 bases, there was a span of 11 bases. CDR1 and CDR2 from the germline V gene are KGHSH and LQKENI. The CDR3 DNA reads TGTGCCAGCTCACAGACAGTCTGGGAAAAACTGTTTTTT. This codes for CASSQTVWEKLFF.

V is TRBV29-1 and J is TRBJ1-2; weak D call: TRBD1 (6 bases). Per the germline V gene, CDR1 is SQVTM and CDR2 is ANQGSEA. The CDR3 is made up of 11 amino acids. V was shortened by 4 bases and J by 8 bases, with 11 bases between the two germline ends. The CDR3 DNA follows: TGCAGCGTTGGAGGGGGACAAGGCTACACCTTC. Protein product: CSVGGGQGYTF.

This clone was seen once. The same CDR3 arises from other DNA sequences in this sample as well. V usage is TRBV5-6 and J usage is TRBJ2-7, with 8 bases aligning to TRBD1. Germline V lookup: CDR1 SGHDT, CDR2 YYEEEE. This CDR3 is 14 amino acids long. V was clipped by 4 bases and J by 4 bases; unmatched bases: 7. The CDR3, as DNA: TGTGCCAGCAGCGCGGGGACAGGAGGTTACGAGCAGTACTTC. This sequence encodes CASSAGTGGYEQYF.

V usage is TRBV19 and J usage is TRBJ2-5, with TRBD1 matching 7 bases. Germline values: CDR1 LNHDA, CDR2 SQIVND (reference sequence). The CDR3 totals 14 residues. J gave up 1 base and V 5 bases, and 4 bases lay outside the gene matches. The CDR3 loop is CASSPTGAQETQYF. DNA for the CDR3: TGTGCCAGTAGTCCCACAGGGGCCCAAGAGACCCAGTACTTC.

This chain uses TRBV14 with TRBJ2-7, with TRBD2 identical over 8 bases. Trimming took 4 bases from V and 9 from J; bases not matched to a gene: 11. Per the germline V gene, CDR1 is SGHDN and CDR2 is FVKESK. The CDR3 has 14 residues. CDR3 sequence (DNA): TGTGCCAGCAGCCCCGCCTTGACTAGCGAGGTGCAGTACTTC. This codes for CASSPALTSEVQYF.

The gene calls are TRBV4-3 and TRBJ2-1; 8 nucleotides line up with TRBD2. The germline V gene has CDR1 LGHNA and CDR2 YSLEER. The CDR3 spans 15 residues. Trimming at V came to 1 base and at J to 4 bases, leaving 3 bases not matched to a gene. The chain's CDR3 is CASSQAGGPYNEQFF. The CDR3 DNA follows: TGCGCCAGCAGCCAAGCGGGAGGGCCGTACAATGAGCAGTTCTTC.

The chain employs TRBV6-1 and TRBJ2-3; 9 positions agree with TRBD2. With V trimmed by 4 bases and J by 6 bases, 8 bases remained unmatched. The CDR3 has 15 residues. Germline values: CDR1 MNHNS, CDR2 SASEGT. Here the CDR3 reads CASSALAGGVDTQYF. The CDR3 coding sequence is TGTGCCAGCAGTGCCTTGGCGGGAGGGGTGGATACGCAGTATTTT.

The chain joins TRBV30 to TRBJ2-7, with 8 bases matching TRBD1. This CDR3 has 15 residues. Germline values: CDR1 GTSNPN, CDR2 SVGIG (reference sequence). The ends lost 0 bases at V and 0 bases at J; junction bases unmatched: 4. The CDR3 bases are TGTGCCTGGAGTGTCTCGGGACAGGTCTCCTACGAGCAGTACTTC. Encoded protein: CAWSVSGQVSYEQYF.

The V call is TRBV7-9, the J call TRBJ1-4; D unresolved. V lost 3 bases and J lost 5, with 10 bases in between. Germline CDR1 SEHNR, CDR2 FQNEAQ (reference sequence). This CDR3 has 14 amino acids. Written as DNA, the CDR3 is TGTGCCAGCAGCTTTCCAGGAGGAAATGAAAAACTGTTTTTT. It encodes CASSFPGGNEKLFF.

This clone was seen only a few times. The J gene is TRBJ2-2, the V gene TRBV6-5; TRBD2 might be the D (5 bases). This CDR3 region has 16 residues. The germline V gene has CDR1 MNHEY and CDR2 SVGAGI. V was pared by 0 bases and J by 5 bases, with 13 bases between. CDR3 residues: CASSYSSGIGTGELFF. CDR3 nucleotide sequence: TGTGCCAGCAGTTACTCCTCCGGGATAGGGACCGGGGAGCTGTTTTTT.

The chain joins TRBV5-1 to TRBJ2-1; no definite D call. Looked up from germline, CDR1 is SGHRS and CDR2 is YFSETQ. CDR3 length: 13 residues. Trimming took off 2 bases at V and 3 bases at J, with 6 bases between the two ends. This CDR3 is CASSLQSYNEQFF. In nucleotides, the CDR3 is TGCGCCAGCAGCTTACAGAGCTACAATGAGCAGTTCTTC.

The chain carries TRBV27 and TRBJ2-1; TRBD2 is a possible D gene (6 bases). The CDR3 runs 15 residues. Per germline, CDR1 MNHEY and CDR2 SMNVEV (reference sequence). Trimming removed 6 bases from V and 6 bases from J, with 18 bases in between. CDR3 DNA: TGTGCCAGCAGCCCGAGGGCCGGGAGTGGCAATGAGCAGTTCTTC. Translating it yields CASSPRAGSGNEQFF.